This T cell receptor (beta chain) was obtained from a study of blood T cells in healthy people across ages. About the study: Per two T cells, about one barcoded beta molecule was captured through template switching. Study-level points and caveats: Not knowing donor CMV status may have confounded expanded clonotype changes.

The second PCR ran about 6 to 11 cycles with a sample-barcoded 5' primer and J-beta primers. MiXCR was run by TCRdb on the 5' RACE reads, yielding one entry per CDR3 protein. The sample lists about 680,000 distinct CDR3 sequences; more than 40% were seen once. Looked up from germline, CDR1 is SGHRS and CDR2 is YFSETQ. Trimming at V came to 2 bases and at J to 4 bases, leaving 6 bases not matched to a gene. There are 16 residues in the CDR3. Points on this clonotype: Its antigen is currently unknown.

The clonotype was recovered from a woman in her fifties or sixties in good health. The sample consisted of blood. The V call is TRBV5-1, the J call TRBJ2-2; 9 bases match TRBD1. DNA for the CDR3: TGCGCCAGCAGCTTAATTGCGGGACAGGGCACCGGGGAGCTGTTTTTT. Amino acids: CASSLIAGQGTGELFF.